Below, 15 T cell receptor beta chains from the same sample are listed, as sequenced in a study of CD8+ T cells in alopecia areata (dated by TCRdb to 2017 to 2018). Interpreted using the paper, the time point label stands for: less than five weeks on oral tofacitinib. Sample treatment or condition, as interpreted from the label and publication: oral pan-JAK inhibitor, 5-10 mg twice daily. The library was prepared using the immunoSEQ multiplex PCR assay. For TCR sequencing, RNA was extracted from every sample and reverse transcribed into cDNA to serve as template. As stored in TCRdb, this immuneACCESS dataset retains in-frame rearrangements with V and J assigned. A fraction of the clones does not appear; measured against another copy, unresolved V genes explain less than half of the discrepancy, and the remainder lacks a known reason. This sample comprises roughly 190,000 clones, around 56% of them detected only once. The top ten hold roughly 0.7% of the sample.

The sequencing used CD4+ T cells sorted from blood, collected at week 4, from a patient treated with tofacitinib. The receptors were sampled from a human donor with alopecia areata.

The V call is TRBV29-1, the J call TRBJ2-7; 9 positions agree with TRBD2. CDR3 size: 14 residues. Germline trimming cut 5 bases from V and 0 bases from J; bases unmatched to any gene: 5. Germline V gives CDR1 SQVTM, CDR2 ANQGSEA. CDR3 nucleotides: TGCAGCGTTCAGGCGGGAGGGAGCTCCTACGAGCAGTACTTC. This codes for CSVQAGGSSYEQYF.

The V gene is TRBV27, the J gene TRBJ1-5; 7 nucleotides agree with TRBD1. CDR1 is MNHEY and CDR2 is SMNVEV in the germline V gene (reference sequence). This CDR3 spans 14 amino acids. The V and J ends lost 6 bases and 2 bases, in that order; junction bases with no gene match: 4. The CDR3 sequence is CASRLTGGNQPQHF. The DNA of the CDR3 is TGTGCCAGCAGACTCACAGGGGGCAATCAGCCCCAGCATTTT.

The gene calls are TRBV15 and TRBJ2-1; the D gene could be TRBD1 or TRBD2 (6 bases each). V was shortened by 4 bases and J by 8 bases, with 12 bases between the two germline ends. The CDR3 runs 13 residues. Germline-derived CDR1 and CDR2 are LNHNV and YYDKDF (reference sequence). The CDR3, as DNA: TGTGCCACCAGCAACGCCGGGGGCTATGAGCAGTTCTTC. Translated: CATSNAGGYEQFF.

This clone was recorded a few times. The chain links TRBV5-4 to TRBJ2-5; D is ambiguous. V was clipped by 1 base and J by 5 bases, with 6 bases between them. Germline CDR1 SGHNT, CDR2 YYREEE (reference sequence). The CDR3 is 12 residues long. CDR3 in DNA: TGTGCCAGCAGCTTGAATTGGGAGACCCAGTACTTC. Amino acids: CASSLNWETQYF.

This chain connects TRBV25-1 to TRBJ2-7; D tentatively fits TRBD1 or TRBD2 (5 bases each). The length of the CDR3 is 13 residues. Germline CDR1 reads MGHDK; CDR2 reads SYGVNS. V lost 3 bases, J lost 5 bases, and 11 bases lay in between. The CDR3 bases are TGTGCCAGCAGTGACAGTCGGGGCGACGAGCAGTACTTC. This translates into CASSDSRGDEQYF.

Comments on this clone: The sample contains more than one DNA sequence encoding this CDR3. This sequence joins TRBV29-1 and TRBJ2-5; 7 nucleotides match TRBD2. Germline V gene data show CDR1 as SQVTM and CDR2 as ANQGSEA. Trimming cost V 4 bases and J 4 bases; bases outside gene matches: 6. The CDR3 covers 13 residues. The chain's CDR3 is CSVVGGRGETQYF. CDR3 DNA sequence: TGCAGCGTTGTGGGGGGGAGAGGAGAGACCCAGTACTTC.

The CDR3 bases are TGCGCCAGCAGCCAAGATGCAACAGATACGCAGTATTTT. Encoded protein: CASSQDATDTQYF. The rearrangement links TRBV4-1 to TRBJ2-3, with D unresolved. Between the trimmed V and J ends, which lost 0 bases and 3 bases, there was a span of 4 bases. Germline assignment: CDR1 MGHRA and CDR2 YSYEKL. The CDR3 consists of 13 residues.

This clone was counted between two and nine times. One end of the junction is discordant with germline, which a read error may explain. The chain joins TRBV7-7 to TRBJ2-5; D not certain. Germline V gives CDR1 SSHAT, CDR2 FNYEAQ (reference sequence). The CDR3 has 13 amino acids. The CDR3 loop is CASSLPGQETQYF. CDR3 DNA: TGTGCTAGCAGCTTACCCGGTCAAGAGACCCAGTACTTC.

The chain recombines TRBV9 with TRBJ2-3, with 9 nucleotides matching TRBD2. This CDR3 contains 13 residues. J gave up 3 bases and V 4 bases, and 0 bases lay outside the gene matches. CDR1 and CDR2 from the germline V gene are SGDLS and YYNGEE. The CDR3 nucleotides read TGTGCCAGCAGCACTAGCGGGACAGATACGCAGTATTTT. It encodes CASSTSGTDTQYF. Combining the CDR3 with reference TRBV9 and TRBJ2-3 gives the whole variable domain DSGVTQTPKHLITATGQRVTLRCSPRSGDLSVYWYQQSLDQGLQFLIQYYNGEERAKGNILERFSAQQFPDLHSELNLSSLELGDSALYFCASSTSGTDTQYFGPGTRLTVL.

In this sample, this clone turned up a few times. The rearrangement links TRBV29-1 to TRBJ2-7; 8 bases map to TRBD1. Germline V gene lookup returns CDR1 SQVTM and CDR2 ANQGSEA. J was trimmed by 5 bases and V by 7 bases; bases with no gene match: 4. The CDR3 covers 11 residues. The chain's CDR3 is CSGRTGNEQYF. The CDR3 nucleotides are TGCAGCGGCAGGACAGGGAACGAGCAGTACTTC.

This sequence joins TRBV29-1 and TRBJ1-1, with 7 bases lining up with TRBD1. The CDR3 covers 13 residues. The junction had 6 bases not matched to a gene; V was cut back by 3 bases and J by 5 bases. Germline V gives CDR1 SQVTM, CDR2 ANQGSEA. CDR3 DNA sequence: TGCAGCGTTGAGCCGGCCAGGGGGACTGAAGCTTTCTTT. Translating gives CSVEPARGTEAFF.

The chain uses TRBV30 and TRBJ2-5; D is perhaps TRBD1 or TRBD2 (5 bases each). Germline CDR1 GTSNPN, CDR2 SVGIG (reference sequence). V gave up 0 bases and J gave up 1 base, with 9 bases separating them. The CDR3 is made up of 14 amino acids. The CDR3 region has the DNA TGTGCCTGGAGTGTCGGGGCGATCCAAGAGACCCAGTACTTC. Translation: CAWSVGAIQETQYF.

This clone was seen just once. This rearrangement joins TRBV5-4 to TRBJ1-5; no clear D. Germline loops: CDR1 SGHNT, CDR2 YYREEE (reference sequence). Trimming pared 0 bases from V and 7 bases from J, leaving 8 bases between. The CDR3 length is 13 residues. The chain's CDR3 is CASSLAVGQPQHF. In nucleotides, the CDR3 is TGTGCCAGCAGCTTGGCCGTGGGGCAGCCCCAGCATTTT.

This chain joins TRBV30 and TRBJ1-2, with TRBD1 identical over 7 bases. The germline V gene encodes CDR1 GTSNPN and CDR2 SVGIG (reference sequence). The V and J ends lost 5 bases and 8 bases, in that order; junction bases with no gene match: 5. The CDR3 length is 11 residues. As DNA, the CDR3 is TGTGCCTGGGACAGGGAACGGGGCTACACCTTC. It codes for CAWDRERGYTF.

This chain joins TRBV7-2 and TRBJ2-7, with D hard to call. Germline assignment: CDR1 SGHTA and CDR2 FQGNSA. The CDR3 is 13 residues long. Trimming took off 1 base at V and 4 bases at J, with 8 bases between the two ends. CDR3 coding DNA: TGTGCCAGCAGCTTAGGGCCCCCTTACGAGCAGTACTTC. It is translated as CASSLGPPYEQYF.